These 28 T cell receptor beta chains came from one sample sequenced in a study of shared clonotypes between healthy human individuals. Using immunoSEQ multiplex PCR, the repertoire was profiled, and TCRdb retains in-frame clones only, with some absent. The data hold approximately 740,000 clones, with 80% to 95% observed a single time. As defined, naive CD8 cells were CD45RO-negative and positively selected for CCR7, with terminally differentiated effector memory CD45RA+ cells excluded. The material sequenced was naive CD8+ T cells sorted from blood. These receptors all come from a man aged 30 to 39 in good health.

V is TRBV29-1 and J is TRBJ2-1; 13 bases agree with TRBD2. Germline-derived CDR1 and CDR2 are SQVTM and ANQGSEA. The CDR3 is 14 amino acids. V lost 5 bases and J lost 8; bases outside the gene matches: 6. Here the CDR3 DNA reads TGCAGCGTTTCTCGGACTAGCGGGAGAGATGAGCAGTTCTTC. Protein product: CSVSRTSGRDEQFF.

The chain employs TRBV28 and TRBJ1-5; D gene ambiguous. The CDR3 is 15 amino acids. Germline CDR1 is MDHEN and CDR2 is SYDVKM. Trimming shortened V by 1 base and J by 2 bases, and 9 bases separated the two germline ends. The CDR3 DNA reads as TGTGCCAGCAGTTTATACGGCAGCGGCAATCAGCCCCAGCATTTT. Its translation is CASSLYGSGNQPQHF.

The J gene is TRBJ1-3, the V gene TRBV9, with D uncertain. V lost 0 bases and J lost 0, with 13 bases in between. This CDR3 contains 17 residues. CDR1 and CDR2 from the germline V gene are SGDLS and YYNGEE. CDR3 residues: CASSVEGSGSSGNTIYF. In DNA, the CDR3 is TGTGCCAGCAGCGTAGAAGGGTCGGGTAGCTCTGGAAACACCATATATTTT.

V and J are TRBV18 and TRBJ2-7; 9 nucleotides align to TRBD1. The CDR3 has 14 residues. Germline V gives CDR1 KGHSH, CDR2 LQKENI. Losses at the gene ends were 3 bases for V and 3 bases for J; bases not matched to a gene: 3. CDR3 nucleotides: TGTGCCAGCTCACCGGGGGACAGGGACTACGAGCAGTACTTC. It yields the protein CASSPGDRDYEQYF. The whole variable domain, remainder taken from reference TRBV18 and TRBJ2-7, is NAGVMQNPRHLVRRRGQEARLRCSPMKGHSHVYWYRQLPEEGLKFMVYLQKENIIDESGMPKERFSAEFPKEGPSILRIQQVVRGDSAAYFCASSPGDRDYEQYFGPGTRLTVT.

V gene TRBV7-9 combines with J gene TRBJ2-7; D ambiguous. The CDR3 loop spans 15 amino acids. Trimming took 4 bases from V and 2 from J, leaving 15 bases between them. From germline, CDR1 is SEHNR and CDR2 FQNEAQ (reference sequence). CDR3 DNA sequence: TGTGCCAGCAGCTCTACACAATCAGTCGCCTACGAGCAGTACTTC. Amino acids: CASSSTQSVAYEQYF. Based on the CDR3 plus reference TRBV7-9 and TRBJ2-7, the full variable domain is DTGVSQNPRHKITKRGQNVTFRCDPISEHNRLYWYRQTLGQGPEFLTYFQNEAQLEKSRLLSDRFSAERPKGSFSTLEIQRTEQGDSAMYLCASSSTQSVAYEQYFGPGTRLTVT.

The V gene is TRBV5-6, the J gene TRBJ2-7, with TRBD2 matching 14 bases. The CDR3 consists of 17 residues. J was trimmed by 0 bases and V by 5 bases; bases with no gene match: 7. The germline V gene encodes CDR1 SGHDT and CDR2 YYEEEE. The CDR3 loop reads CASRGTSGSESSYEQYF. CDR3 DNA sequence: TGTGCCAGCAGGGGGACTAGCGGGAGCGAGAGCTCCTACGAGCAGTACTTC.

This chain uses TRBV9 with TRBJ2-7; TRBD2 agrees at 10 bases. The CDR3 sequence is 16 residues long. The V segment lost 4 bases and the J segment 3 bases; nucleotides outside the gene matches: 10. The germline V gene encodes CDR1 SGDLS and CDR2 YYNGEE. In DNA form, the CDR3 reads TGTGCCAGCAGCCCACTCGGACTAGCGGAGATCTACGAGCAGTACTTC. This encodes CASSPLGLAEIYEQYF.

The chain combines TRBV2 with TRBJ1-2, with a possible D match to TRBD1 (6 bases). The germline CDR1 and CDR2 sequences are SNHLY and FYNNEI. Trimming pared 7 bases from V and 4 bases from J, leaving 16 bases between. This CDR3 has 14 residues. The CDR3 is CASKSGQLIYGYTF. CDR3 nucleotides: TGTGCCAGCAAGAGTGGACAGCTAATCTATGGCTACACCTTC.

The chain joins TRBV27 to TRBJ2-1; D is possibly TRBD2 (5 bases). With 3 bases removed from V and 2 bases from J, the gap between germline ends came to 8 bases. The CDR3 extends over 14 amino acids. Germline V gene data show CDR1 as MNHEY and CDR2 as SMNVEV (reference sequence). In DNA, the CDR3 is TGTGCCAGCAGTTTGGTGACTACCTACAATGAGCAGTTCTTC. It yields the protein CASSLVTTYNEQFF.

The chain combines TRBV5-4 with TRBJ2-1; D is perhaps TRBD2 (5 bases). CDR3 size: 15 residues. The V end lost 1 base, the J end lost 5 bases, and 13 bases lay between the germline ends. Germline CDR1 reads SGHNT; CDR2 reads YYREEE (reference sequence). CDR3 bases: TGTGCCAGCAGCTTGAGGCGGGCCGCTAACAATGAGCAGTTCTTC. Its protein product is CASSLRRAANNEQFF.

This chain uses TRBV7-9 with TRBJ2-7; D may be TRBD1 or TRBD2 (5 bases each). The V gene lost 5 bases and the J gene lost 7 bases, with 12 bases spanning the gap. The CDR3 sequence is 12 residues long. Looked up from germline, CDR1 is SEHNR and CDR2 is FQNEAQ (reference sequence). CDR3 nucleotides: TGTGCCAGCAGCGTGGGACCGCCAGAGCAGTACTTC. This codes for CASSVGPPEQYF.

CDR3 in amino acids: CASIKDRGNTIYF. The CDR3 DNA reads TGTGCCAGCATAAAAGACAGGGGAAACACCATATATTTT. This sequence joins TRBV6-6 and TRBJ1-3, with D perhaps TRBD1 (6 bases). Germline V gene sequence: CDR1 MNHNY, CDR2 SVGAGI (reference sequence). This CDR3 comprises 13 residues. Between the trimmed V and J ends, which lost 7 bases and 4 bases, there was a span of 11 bases.

The chain is built from TRBV15 and TRBJ2-1, with 7 bases that match TRBD2. In germline, CDR1 is LNHNV, CDR2 YYDKDF (reference sequence). V lost 8 bases and J lost 3; bases outside the gene matches: 7. The CDR3 sequence is 14 residues long. CDR3 sequence reads: CATWARESYNEQFF. DNA of the CDR3: TGTGCCACCTGGGCGCGGGAGAGCTACAATGAGCAGTTCTTC.

The chain links TRBV7-9 to TRBJ1-2, with D possibly TRBD1 on 5 matching bases. The CDR3 loop spans 15 amino acids. Trimming shortened V by 0 bases and J by 6 bases, and 14 bases separated the two germline ends. Looked up from germline, CDR1 is SEHNR and CDR2 is FQNEAQ (reference sequence). DNA for the CDR3: TGTGCCAGCAGCTTAGCCGTGGGGACTGGAGATGGCTACACCTTC. Amino acids: CASSLAVGTGDGYTF.

V and J are TRBV2 and TRBJ2-1; 8 positions match TRBD1. V shed 4 bases, J shed 4 bases, and the junction held 9 bases outside the gene matches. Per the germline V gene, CDR1 is SNHLY and CDR2 is FYNNEI. The CDR3 is 16 amino acids. The CDR3 protein is CASSAMGQELYNEQFF. The CDR3 coding sequence is TGTGCCAGCAGTGCTATGGGACAGGAGTTGTACAATGAGCAGTTCTTC.

The chain links TRBV27 to TRBJ2-3; D remains unclear. Germline CDR1 reads MNHEY; CDR2 reads SMNVEV (reference sequence). This CDR3 contains 14 residues. Trimming cost V 6 bases and J 1 base, with 11 bases left between them. The CDR3 sequence is CASSPTSRTDTQYF. The CDR3 coding sequence is TGTGCCAGCAGCCCGACGAGCCGCACAGATACGCAGTATTTT.

The CDR3 DNA follows: TGTGCCAGCAGCCATCCTAAGGGGGGCGCGGTCACTGAAGCTTTCTTT. It yields the protein CASSHPKGGAVTEAFF. This sequence joins TRBV9 and TRBJ1-1; the D gene is possibly TRBD1 (6 bases). Germline CDR1 and CDR2: SGDLS and YYNGEE. V lost 4 bases and J lost 4, with 20 bases in between. The CDR3 consists of 16 residues.

The chain uses TRBV30 and TRBJ2-7; D is uncertain. The CDR3 is made up of 14 amino acids. Trimming took off 5 bases at V and 2 bases at J, with 16 bases between the two ends. The V gene's germline CDR1 is GTSNPN and CDR2 SVGIG (reference sequence). CDR3 sequence: CAWGPRTQAYEQYF. CDR3 nucleotides: TGTGCCTGGGGCCCACGGACCCAAGCCTACGAGCAGTACTTC.

The chain combines TRBV20-1 with TRBJ2-5; no clear D gene. This CDR3 has 11 amino acids. Germline assignment: CDR1 DFQATT and CDR2 SNEGSKA (reference sequence). Trimming pared 0 bases from V and 4 bases from J, leaving 3 bases between. CDR3 sequence reads: CSARETETQYF. Here the CDR3 DNA reads TGCAGTGCTAGAGAGACAGAGACCCAGTACTTC.

The CDR3 reads CASGSGTSYEQYF. Written as DNA, the CDR3 is TGTGCCAGCGGCTCCGGGACTAGCTACGAGCAGTACTTC. This rearrangement joins TRBV5-5 to TRBJ2-7, with 8 bases matching TRBD2. The V segment lost 7 bases and the J segment 3 bases; nucleotides outside the gene matches: 6. CDR3 length: 13 amino acids. Germline V gene data show CDR1 as SGHKS and CDR2 as YYEKEE (reference sequence).

The chain employs TRBV27 and TRBJ2-7; no definite D call. V lost 6 bases and J lost 0, with 18 bases in between. This CDR3 spans 16 amino acids. Germline V gene lookup returns CDR1 MNHEY and CDR2 SMNVEV (reference sequence). CDR3 in DNA: TGTGCCAGCAGCAACTCCCTCGGACCGGTCTCCTACGAGCAGTACTTC. This sequence encodes CASSNSLGPVSYEQYF.

The chain has TRBV7-2 and TRBJ2-1; D gene ambiguous. The ends were cut back, 1 base at V and 1 base at J, with 14 bases in the middle. The CDR3 covers 17 residues. Germline V lookup: CDR1 SGHTA, CDR2 FQGNSA. CDR3 coding DNA: TGTGCCAGCAGCTTAGTTTCGTGGAGTGATTCCTACAATGAGCAGTTCTTC. Encoded protein: CASSLVSWSDSYNEQFF. The full variable domain, completed using reference TRBV7-2 and TRBJ2-1, is GAGVSQSPSNKVTEKGKDVELRCDPISGHTALYWYRQSLGQGLEFLIYFQGNSAPDKSGLPSDRFSAERTGGSVSTLTIQRTQQEDSAVYLCASSLVSWSDSYNEQFFGPGTRLTVL.

The chain recombines TRBV11-1 with TRBJ2-7; TRBD1 matches at 9 bases. V was pared by 5 bases and J by 4 bases, with 3 bases of the junction left unmatched. There are 13 residues in the CDR3. Germline V gene data show CDR1 as SGHAT and CDR2 as FQDESV (reference sequence). The CDR3 sequence is CASSVDRGYEQYF. DNA for the CDR3: TGTGCCAGCAGCGTGGACAGGGGATACGAGCAGTACTTC.

This clone was detected only once. The chain employs TRBV27 and TRBJ1-5; no firm D call. In germline, CDR1 is MNHEY, CDR2 SMNVEV (reference sequence). The V end lost 5 bases, the J end lost 0 bases, and 17 bases lay between the germline ends. The length of the CDR3 is 17 residues. This CDR3 is CASSPGMVGDSNQPQHF. The CDR3 region has the DNA TGTGCCAGCAGTCCTGGGATGGTAGGCGATAGCAATCAGCCCCAGCATTTT.

This clone was seen only once. The J gene is TRBJ1-5, the V gene TRBV27, with a possible D match to TRBD1 (6 bases). The CDR3 has 14 residues. Trimming left V 5 bases short and J 0 bases short, with 8 bases between. Germline V CDR1 and CDR2: MNHEY, SMNVEV (reference sequence). For the CDR3, the DNA is TGTGCCAGCAGTCAGGGGAGTAGCAATCAGCCCCAGCATTTT. It codes for CASSQGSSNQPQHF.

V usage is TRBV7-9 and J usage is TRBJ2-7; TRBD2 matches 8 bases. Trimming at V came to 4 bases and at J to 6 bases, leaving 8 bases not matched to a gene. CDR3 length: 14 amino acids. The V gene's germline CDR1 is SEHNR and CDR2 FQNEAQ (reference sequence). Here the CDR3 reads CASSSGLGLGEQYF. The CDR3 DNA follows: TGTGCCAGCAGCTCTGGCTTGGGACTAGGCGAGCAGTACTTC.

This CDR3 is CASSLPNAEQYF. The CDR3 DNA is TGTGCCAGCAGTTTACCAAATGCCGAGCAGTACTTC. This rearrangement joins TRBV27 to TRBJ2-7; the D is unclear. The CDR3 has 12 residues. Per germline, CDR1 MNHEY and CDR2 SMNVEV (reference sequence). Deletions cut 2 bases from V and 6 bases from J, with 8 bases between.

V and J are TRBV2 and TRBJ1-2; 11 bases match TRBD1. The CDR3 is 15 amino acids. Germline V gives CDR1 SNHLY, CDR2 FYNNEI. V gave up 4 bases and J gave up 4 bases; unmatched junction bases: 5. The chain's CDR3 is CASSGTGGLSYGYTF. In nucleotides, the CDR3 is TGTGCCAGCAGTGGGACAGGGGGCCTTAGCTATGGCTACACCTTC. Together with reference TRBV2 and TRBJ1-2, the CDR3 gives the full variable domain: EPEVTQTPSHQVTQMGQEVILRCVPISNHLYFYWYRQILGQKVEFLVSFYNNEISEKSEIFDDQFSVERPDGSNFTLKIRSTKLEDSAMYFCASSGTGGLSYGYTFGSGTRLTVV.